This T cell receptor beta chain was captured by sequencing in a study of CD8+ T cells in alopecia areata. Study context: Tofacitinib therapy took 6 to 18 months; 6 months off drug came after.

Study-wide points: Scalp sample sequencing also detects resident alphabeta T cells of normal skin.

Treatment reported: oral pan-JAK inhibitor, 5-10 mg twice daily. Alopecia areata patients had lesional scalp punch biopsies and peripheral blood taken from them. Isolation of CD4+ and CD8+ T cells from PBMCs was achieved by sorting. As for this clone: Antigen: not known.

Extracted RNA was reverse transcribed into cDNA, the sequencing template. Sequenced by immunoSEQ multiplex PCR; TCRdb stores in-frame clones only, minus some. The sample shows about 270,000 clones, 45% to 70% of them seen only once. This CDR3 has 12 amino acids. CDR1 is GTSNPN, CDR2 SVGIG, per germline (reference sequence). V lost 7 bases and J lost 5; bases outside the gene matches: 7. The chain recombines TRBV30 with TRBJ1-2, with 7 positions matching TRBD1. This TCR was sampled from a human donor with alopecia areata. This specimen was CD4+ T cells sorted from blood, taken at approximately week 52, from a patient treated with tofacitinib. CDR3 loop: CASRGVRYGYTF. The CDR3 coding sequence is TGTGCCTCCAGGGGGGTGAGGTATGGCTACACCTTC. Drawing the rest from reference TRBV30 and TRBJ1-2, the complete variable domain is SQTIHQWPATLVQPVGSPLSLECTVEGTSNPNLYWYRQAAGRGLQLLFYSVGIGQISSEVPQNLSASRPQDRQFILSSKKLLLSDSGFYLCASRGVRYGYTFGSGTRLTVV.